Following are 10 T cell receptor beta chains from one sample sequenced in a study of blood T cell repertoires in COVID-19. Clones were read by immunoSEQ multiplex PCR, and TCRdb kept only the in-frame ones, dropping some. The sample carries approximately 430,000 clones, roughly 90% recorded once. Sequenced sample: peripheral blood. Every receptor here comes from a woman between 25 and 40 years old with active or convalescent COVID-19.

The rearrangement joins TRBV30 to TRBJ1-1; no reliable D call. Trimming pared 1 base from V and 11 bases from J, leaving 11 bases between. The length of the CDR3 is 11 residues. The germline V gene has CDR1 GTSNPN and CDR2 SVGIG (reference sequence). CDR3 in amino acids: CAWSAAAWAFF. The CDR3 DNA follows: TGTGCCTGGAGTGCCGCAGCGTGGGCTTTCTTT.

The J gene is TRBJ1-2, the V gene TRBV3-1 (or the pseudogene TRBV3-2), with D tentatively TRBD1 (5 bases). The CDR3 extends over 15 amino acids. Germline V CDR1 and CDR2: LGHDT, YNNKEL (reference sequence). V lost 0 bases and J lost 3, with 11 bases in between. The CDR3 DNA follows: TGTGCCAGCAGCCAAGATAACAGGCAGGACTATGGCTACACCTTC. Translating it yields CASSQDNRQDYGYTF.

The chain links TRBV5-4 to TRBJ1-1; 11 bases are a match to TRBD1. This CDR3 spans 15 amino acids. With 3 bases clipped from V and 3 bases from J, the junction kept 4 bases outside the gene matches. The germline gives CDR1 SGHNT, CDR2 YYREEE (reference sequence). CDR3 sequence (DNA): TGTGCCAGCAGCTCGGGACAGGGGGTATACACTGAAGCTTTCTTT. It specifies CASSSGQGVYTEAFF.

The chain couples TRBV29-1 to TRBJ1-2, with a possible D match to TRBD1 (6 bases). This CDR3 is built from 13 residues. Trimming left V 1 base short and J 9 bases short, with 15 bases between. The germline gives CDR1 SQVTM, CDR2 ANQGSEA. The CDR3 region is CSVEGTAFRRYTF. The CDR3 DNA follows: TGCAGCGTTGAAGGGACAGCGTTCCGGCGCTACACCTTC.

The CDR3 sequence is CASSSKASGGAYQETQYF. The CDR3 nucleotides read TGTGCCAGCTCATCAAAGGCTAGCGGGGGCGCGTACCAAGAGACCCAGTACTTC. The rearrangement links TRBV18 to TRBJ2-5; 10 bases align to TRBD2. Per germline, CDR1 KGHSH and CDR2 LQKENI. This CDR3 has 18 amino acids. V was pared by 5 bases and J by 0 bases, with 12 bases of the junction left unmatched.

The chain carries TRBV6-5 and TRBJ1-1, with TRBD1 matching 7 bases. The V gene's germline CDR1 is MNHEY and CDR2 SVGAGI. With V trimmed by 5 bases and J by 3 bases, 6 bases remained unmatched. The CDR3 runs to 14 residues. The CDR3 DNA reads TGTGCCAGCAGTCCCGGGACAGAGTACACTGAAGCTTTCTTT. It translates to CASSPGTEYTEAFF.

This rearrangement joins TRBV23-1 to TRBJ2-1; TRBD2 aligns across 9 bases. TRBV23-1 is filed as an ORF, its function uncertain. V was clipped by 11 bases and J by 5 bases; unmatched bases: 7. This CDR3 is 13 amino acids long. The CDR3 region has the DNA TGCGCCCGAAGACTAGCGGAACACAATGAGCAGTTCTTC. Protein sequence: CARRLAEHNEQFF.

The chain uses TRBV15 and TRBJ1-1; D not certain. V lost 5 bases and J lost 5, with 12 bases in between. CDR1 and CDR2 from the germline V gene are LNHNV and YYDKDF (reference sequence). The CDR3 loop spans 13 amino acids. The DNA for the CDR3 is TGTGCCACCAGCCAGCCCGCGGGGACTGAAGCTTTCTTT. This translates into CATSQPAGTEAFF.

This clone has only one observation. CDR3: CASSQDTGTGPFF. The CDR3 nucleotides read TGTGCCAGCAGCCAAGATACAGGAACAGGGCCATTTTTT. The rearrangement joins TRBV3-1 (or the pseudogene TRBV3-2) to TRBJ1-4; perhaps TRBD1 as D (6 bases). The germline gives CDR1 LGHDT, CDR2 YNNKEL (reference sequence). The CDR3 length is 13 residues. V lost 0 bases and J 17 bases, leaving 16 bases between the germline ends.

The chain combines TRBV7-9 with TRBJ2-1; 7 bases map to TRBD2. Germline V gives CDR1 SEHNR, CDR2 FQNEAQ (reference sequence). The J segment lost 7 bases and the V segment lost 7 bases, leaving 7 bases of the junction unmatched. The CDR3 is 13 residues long. The CDR3 DNA reads TGTGCCAGCAAGAGCGGGGCAGGAAATGAGCAGTTCTTC. Encoded protein: CASKSGAGNEQFF. The variable domain in full, with the rest retrieved from reference TRBV7-9 and TRBJ2-1, is DTGVSQNPRHKITKRGQNVTFRCDPISEHNRLYWYRQTLGQGPEFLTYFQNEAQLEKSRLLSDRFSAERPKGSFSTLEIQRTEQGDSAMYLCASKSGAGNEQFFGPGTRLTVL.